This T cell receptor (beta chain) was retrieved from a study of tumor-infiltrating lymphocytes in primary liver carcinoma. Overall study results and limits: Against blood, tumors held a significantly higher top-250-clone fraction (p = 0.039).

Details on this clonotype: Its antigen is currently unknown.

The tissue used was unsorted bulk material of about 20-33 mg. RNA and DNA were co-extracted from it with the AllPrep DNA/RNA mini kit. Patients had primary liver carcinoma treated by surgical resection. Chronic HBV infection was present in the patients, who were treatment-naive. TCR beta cDNA was prepared out of 500 ng total RNA by means of a constant-region primer. For TCR beta, libraries were produced by three nested multiplex PCR rounds using slightly modified ARM-PCR. TCRdb processed the multiplex PCR reads anew with MiXCR; each CDR3 protein has one entry. The table includes about 92,000 distinct CDR3 sequences, around 68% detected once. Sequencing used tumor-adjacent normal liver tissue. The receptor's source is a man aged 35 to 55 with primary liver carcinoma and hepatitis B virus infection.

CDR3 in amino acids: CASSYGTSFGVTQYF. The CDR3 DNA is TGTGCCAGCAGTTACGGAACTAGCTTTGGGGTGACCCAGTACTTC. V gene TRBV6-1 combines with J gene TRBJ2-5; weak D call: TRBD2 (6 bases). This CDR3 is built from 15 residues. V lost 5 bases and J lost 7, with 20 bases in between. CDR1 and CDR2 from the germline V gene are MNHNS and SASEGT.